This passage covers 4 T cell receptor beta chains from one sample sequenced in a study of regulatory T cells in long-lasting Graves disease. As to time point: persistent/refractory GD, antithyroid drugs over 5 years with positive TRAb. With RNA extracted from PBMCs as input, the TCR library was made. Investigators prepared the TCR beta libraries by applying iRepertoire HTBI primers and Arm-PCR of CDR3 regions. TCRdb ran MiXCR on the multiplex PCR reads and lists one entry per CDR3 protein. Of over 300,000 distinct CDR3 sequences listed, about 20% are singletons. The source was peripheral blood mononuclear cells (PBMCs), collected when the disease was refractory, from a patient treated with antithyroid drugs. The origin of the receptors is a female donor with Graves disease.

This clonotype has at least ten counts. The chain employs TRBV6-1 and TRBJ2-7, with D possibly being TRBD1 or TRBD2 (6 bases each). The germline V gene has CDR1 MNHNS and CDR2 SASEGT. The CDR3 extends over 15 amino acids. The V and J ends lost 2 bases and 5 bases respectively, with 16 bases between them. CDR3: CASSETPGEDHEQYF. In DNA form, the CDR3 reads TGTGCCAGCAGTGAAACCCCAGGGGAGGACCACGAGCAGTACTTC.

To note about this clonotype: Since a much larger clone is just one base distant, this may be a read error. The chain carries TRBV10-2 and TRBJ2-7, with 11 bases lining up with TRBD2. Germline-derived CDR1 and CDR2 are WSHSY and SAAADI. Unmatched junction bases numbered 6, after V lost 4 bases and J lost 1 base. This CDR3 has 16 residues. The CDR3 nucleotides are TGCGCCAGCAGTGGAGCTAGCGGGGGGATGTCCTACGAGCAGTACTTC. It encodes CASSGASGGMSYEQYF.

This chain joins TRBV9 and TRBJ1-5, with a possible D match to TRBD1 (6 bases). This CDR3 region has 14 residues. Trimming cost V 0 bases and J 6 bases, with 10 bases left between them. Germline values: CDR1 SGDLS, CDR2 YYNGEE. CDR3 sequence: CASSVGQDFQPQHF. The CDR3 nucleotides are TGTGCCAGCAGCGTAGGACAGGATTTTCAGCCCCAGCATTTT.

This clonotype was counted many times. The V gene is TRBV28, the J gene TRBJ2-7; possible D gene TRBD2, 6 bases. Germline CDR1 and CDR2: MDHEN and SYDVKM. V lost 5 bases and J 0 bases, leaving 11 bases between the germline ends. The CDR3 is 14 residues long. The CDR3 spells CASSPDGGSYEQYF. The CDR3, as DNA: TGTGCCAGCAGTCCGGACGGGGGCTCCTACGAGCAGTACTTC.